This paragraph reports one T cell receptor beta chain. The data were taken from a study of T cell responses to AZD1222 COVID-19 vaccine. Germline V gene data show CDR1 as SEHNR and CDR2 as FQNEAQ (reference sequence). The CDR3 is 15 residues long. The V and J ends lost 0 bases and 0 bases respectively, with 5 bases between them. TCRdb's table, derived via immunoSEQ multiplex PCR, lists solely in-frame clones and lacks some. The sample has 100,000 or so clones, around nine tenths seen once. V gene TRBV7-9 combines with J gene TRBJ1-4; D is undetermined. The input for sequencing was peripheral blood, taken on day 0 of AZD1222 vaccination. The sequence was obtained from an adult in good health. CDR3 residues: CASSLAIATNEKLFF. DNA of the CDR3: TGTGCCAGCAGCTTAGCCATTGCAACTAATGAAAAACTGTTTTTT.